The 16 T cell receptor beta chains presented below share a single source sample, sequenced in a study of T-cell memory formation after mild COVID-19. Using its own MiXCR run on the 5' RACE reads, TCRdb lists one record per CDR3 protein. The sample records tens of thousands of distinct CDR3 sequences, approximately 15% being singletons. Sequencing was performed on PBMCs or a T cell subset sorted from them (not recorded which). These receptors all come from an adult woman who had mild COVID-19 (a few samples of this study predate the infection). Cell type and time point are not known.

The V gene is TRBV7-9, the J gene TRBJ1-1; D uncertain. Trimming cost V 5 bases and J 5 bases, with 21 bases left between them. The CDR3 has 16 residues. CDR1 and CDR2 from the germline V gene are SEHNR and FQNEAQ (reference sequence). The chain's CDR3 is CASSPRGWEVGTEAFF. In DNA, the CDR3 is TGTGCCAGCAGCCCGCGAGGGTGGGAAGTGGGGACTGAAGCTTTCTTT.

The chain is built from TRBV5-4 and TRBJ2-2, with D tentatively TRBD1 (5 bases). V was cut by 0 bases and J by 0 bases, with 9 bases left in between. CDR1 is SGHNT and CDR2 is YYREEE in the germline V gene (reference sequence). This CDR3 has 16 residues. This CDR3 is CASSLGTLTNTGELFF. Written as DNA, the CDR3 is TGTGCCAGCAGCTTGGGGACACTAACGAACACCGGGGAGCTGTTTTTT.

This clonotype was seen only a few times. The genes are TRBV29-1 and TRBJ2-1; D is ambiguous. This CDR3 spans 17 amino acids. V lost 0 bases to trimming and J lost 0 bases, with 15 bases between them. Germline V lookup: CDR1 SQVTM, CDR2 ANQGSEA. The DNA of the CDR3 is TGCAGCGTTGAAGATTTTAAGACCGATAGCTCCTACAATGAGCAGTTCTTC. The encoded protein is CSVEDFKTDSSYNEQFF.

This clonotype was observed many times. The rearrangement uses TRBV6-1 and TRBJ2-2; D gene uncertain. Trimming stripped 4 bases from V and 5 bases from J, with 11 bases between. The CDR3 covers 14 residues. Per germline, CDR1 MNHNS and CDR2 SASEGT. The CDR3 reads CASSGHHETGELFF. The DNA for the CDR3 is TGTGCCAGCAGTGGACATCATGAGACCGGGGAGCTGTTTTTT.

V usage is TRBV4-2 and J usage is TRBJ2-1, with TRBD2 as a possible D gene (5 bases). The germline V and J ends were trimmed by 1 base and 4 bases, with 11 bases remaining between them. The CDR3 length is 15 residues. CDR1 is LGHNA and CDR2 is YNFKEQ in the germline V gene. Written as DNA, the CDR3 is TGTGCCAGCAGCCAAGGGACTCTACCTTACAATGAGCAGTTCTTC. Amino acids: CASSQGTLPYNEQFF.

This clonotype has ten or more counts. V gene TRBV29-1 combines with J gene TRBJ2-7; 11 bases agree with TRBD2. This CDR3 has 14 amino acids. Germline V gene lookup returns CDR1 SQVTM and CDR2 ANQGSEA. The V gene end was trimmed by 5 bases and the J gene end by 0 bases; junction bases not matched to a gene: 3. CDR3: CSVSGTSGSYEQYF. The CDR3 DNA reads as TGCAGCGTTTCCGGGACTAGCGGCTCCTACGAGCAGTACTTC.

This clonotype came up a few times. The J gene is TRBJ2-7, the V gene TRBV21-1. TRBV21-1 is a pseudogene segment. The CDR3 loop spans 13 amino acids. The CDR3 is CASSNAEHYEQYF. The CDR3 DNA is TGTGCCAGCAGCAATGCGGAACACTACGAGCAGTACTTC.

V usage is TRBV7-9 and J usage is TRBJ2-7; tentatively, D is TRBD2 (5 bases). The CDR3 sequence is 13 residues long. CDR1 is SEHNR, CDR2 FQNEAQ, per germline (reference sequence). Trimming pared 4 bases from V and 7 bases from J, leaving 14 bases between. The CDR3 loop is CASSSDLTREQYF. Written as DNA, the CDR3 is TGTGCCAGCAGCTCGGACTTAACAAGGGAGCAGTACTTC. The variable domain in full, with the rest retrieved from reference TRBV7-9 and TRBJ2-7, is DTGVSQNPRHKITKRGQNVTFRCDPISEHNRLYWYRQTLGQGPEFLTYFQNEAQLEKSRLLSDRFSAERPKGSFSTLEIQRTEQGDSAMYLCASSSDLTREQYFGPGTRLTVT.

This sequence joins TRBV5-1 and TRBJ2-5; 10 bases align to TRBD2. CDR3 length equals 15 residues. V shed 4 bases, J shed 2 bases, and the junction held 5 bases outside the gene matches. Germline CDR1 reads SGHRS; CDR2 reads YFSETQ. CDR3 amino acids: CASSLSGGIQETQYF. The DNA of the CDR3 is TGCGCCAGCAGCCTTAGCGGGGGGATACAAGAGACCCAGTACTTC.

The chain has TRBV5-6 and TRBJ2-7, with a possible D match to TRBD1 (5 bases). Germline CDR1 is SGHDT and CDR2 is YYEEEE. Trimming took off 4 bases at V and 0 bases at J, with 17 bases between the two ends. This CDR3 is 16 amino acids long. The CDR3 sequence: CASSPLSRASSYEQYF. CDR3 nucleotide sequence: TGTGCCAGCAGCCCCCTCAGCAGGGCGAGCTCCTACGAGCAGTACTTC.

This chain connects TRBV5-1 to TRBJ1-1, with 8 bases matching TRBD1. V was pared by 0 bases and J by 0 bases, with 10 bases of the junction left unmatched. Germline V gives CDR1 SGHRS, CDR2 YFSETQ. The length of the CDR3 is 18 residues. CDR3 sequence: CASSLVTGQALMNTEAFF. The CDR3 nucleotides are TGCGCCAGCAGCTTGGTCACGGGACAGGCATTAATGAACACTGAAGCTTTCTTT. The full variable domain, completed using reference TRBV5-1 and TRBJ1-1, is KAGVTQTPRYLIKTRGQQVTLSCSPISGHRSVSWYQQTPGQGLQFLFEYFSETQRNKGNFPGRFSGRQFSNSRSEMNVSTLELGDSALYLCASSLVTGQALMNTEAFFGQGTRLTVV.

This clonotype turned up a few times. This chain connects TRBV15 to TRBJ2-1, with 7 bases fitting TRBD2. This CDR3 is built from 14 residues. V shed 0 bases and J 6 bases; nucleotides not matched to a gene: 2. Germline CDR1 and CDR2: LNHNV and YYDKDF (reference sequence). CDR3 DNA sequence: TGTGCCACCAGCAGAGATACTAGCGTCAATGAGCAGTTCTTC. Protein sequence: CATSRDTSVNEQFF. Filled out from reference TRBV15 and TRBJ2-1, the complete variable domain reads DAMVIQNPRYQVTQFGKPVTLSCSQTLNHNVMYWYQQKSSQAPKLLFHYYDKDFNNEADTPDNFQSRRPNTSFCFLDIRSPGLGDTAMYLCATSRDTSVNEQFFGPGTRLTVL.

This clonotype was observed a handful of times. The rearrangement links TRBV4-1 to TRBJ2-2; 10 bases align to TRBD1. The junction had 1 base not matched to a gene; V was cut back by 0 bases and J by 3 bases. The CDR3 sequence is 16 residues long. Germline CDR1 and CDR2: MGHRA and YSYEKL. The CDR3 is CASSQDGTGDTGELFF. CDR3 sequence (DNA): TGCGCCAGCAGCCAAGATGGGACAGGGGACACCGGGGAGCTGTTTTTT.

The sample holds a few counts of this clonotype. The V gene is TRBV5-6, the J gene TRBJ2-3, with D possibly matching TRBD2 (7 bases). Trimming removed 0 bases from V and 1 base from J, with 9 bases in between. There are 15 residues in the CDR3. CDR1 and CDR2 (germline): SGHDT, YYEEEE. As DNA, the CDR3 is TGTGCCAGCAGCTTGGGCGGGGGCGGCACAGATACGCAGTATTTT. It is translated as CASSLGGGGTDTQYF.

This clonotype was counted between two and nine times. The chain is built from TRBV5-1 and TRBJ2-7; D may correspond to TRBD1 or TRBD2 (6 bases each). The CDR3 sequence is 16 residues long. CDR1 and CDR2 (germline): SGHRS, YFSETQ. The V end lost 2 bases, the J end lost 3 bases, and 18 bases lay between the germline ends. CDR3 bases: TGCGCCAGCAGCTTTTTCCTGGGGGGCAAAGTCTACGAGCAGTACTTC. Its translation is CASSFFLGGKVYEQYF.

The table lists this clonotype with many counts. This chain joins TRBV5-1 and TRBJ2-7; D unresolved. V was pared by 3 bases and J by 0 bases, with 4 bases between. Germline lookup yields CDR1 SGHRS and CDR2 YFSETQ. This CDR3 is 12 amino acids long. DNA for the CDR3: TGCGCCAGCAGCTCTAACTCCTACGAGCAGTACTTC. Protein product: CASSSNSYEQYF.